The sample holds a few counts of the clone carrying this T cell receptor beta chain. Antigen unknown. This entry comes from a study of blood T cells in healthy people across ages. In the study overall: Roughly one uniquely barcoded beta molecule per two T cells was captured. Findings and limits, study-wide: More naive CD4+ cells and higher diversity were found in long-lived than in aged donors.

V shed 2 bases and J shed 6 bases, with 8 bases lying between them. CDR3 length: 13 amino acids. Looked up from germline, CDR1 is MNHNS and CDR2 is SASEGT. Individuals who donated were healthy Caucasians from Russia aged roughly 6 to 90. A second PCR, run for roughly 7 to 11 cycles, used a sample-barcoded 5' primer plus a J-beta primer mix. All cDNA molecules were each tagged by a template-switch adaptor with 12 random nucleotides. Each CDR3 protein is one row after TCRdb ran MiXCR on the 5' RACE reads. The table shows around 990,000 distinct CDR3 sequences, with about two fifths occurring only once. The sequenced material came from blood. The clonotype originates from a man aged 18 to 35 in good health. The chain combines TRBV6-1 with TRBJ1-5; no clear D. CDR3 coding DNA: TGTGCCAGCAGTGAACGGGCCGGTCAGCCCCAGCATTTT. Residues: CASSERAGQPQHF.